This T cell receptor (beta chain) is drawn from a study of cytomegalovirus exposure and HLA in healthy donors (dated by TCRdb to about 2017). Background for the entire study: According to an earlier analysis of a few hundred of the donors, about 179 million T cells yielded 120 million or so unique TCR beta sequences and approximately 280 Gb of sequence data. About 280 gigabases of sequencing data and 70 million to 85 million unique TCR sequences were included in an early release covering several hundred HLA-typed donors. The genetic ancestry cluster associated with self-reported Caucasian donors included around four fifths of the roughly 400 genotyped donors. The study was designed to test whether signatures of past pathogen exposure could be identified by cataloging public T cell receptors. Using immunosequencing, the study profiled T cell repertoires from roughly 650 subjects and related those repertoires to cytomegalovirus serostatus. A separate validation cohort of approximately 130 different subjects was used in addition to the 666-subject first cohort. The study combined high-throughput TCR immunosequencing, statistical association of individual TCRs with disease status, and machine learning to predict cytomegalovirus infection status. In a later analysis, previously published TCR beta repertoires from more than 500 donors were re-analyzed and high-resolution HLA genotyping was added so that TCR occurrence patterns could be studied. Rather than drawing on any new phenotypic data, the later analysis identified candidate immune exposures from TCR beta sequences and the way those sequences occurred across donors. To decide whether each TCR beta V gene segment behaved as functional or pseudogenic, an earlier analysis of several hundred of the donors relied on high-throughput TCR beta sequencing. Donor age, sex, ethnicity and CMV serostatus were compiled together with the repertoire data. A later genetic analysis used genome-wide SNP genotypes for about three fifths of the 666 donors, treating that subset as a discovery cohort. Every discovery cohort repertoire had been produced on one sequencing platform. Class I and class II HLA loci were covered by the typing at four-digit resolution. The number of donors typed differed by locus, with 629-630 for A, B, C, DRB1 and DQB1, 522 for DQA1, approximately 580 for DPA1, and 400 to 490 for DPB1. About five DR-DQ haplotypes were handled as single units for association and clustering, since linkage in the cohort was strong. On average, around 230,000 unique TCR beta nucleotide sequences were sequenced per donor among some 430 genotyped donors of the cohort, with approximately 18% of those sequences being non-productive.

Preparation of the library involved the immunoSEQ multiplex PCR assay. The multiplex PCR relied on a mix of 60 forward primers for TCR Vbeta segments and 13 reverse primers for TCR Jbeta segments. A multiplex PCR assay on genomic DNA amplified the CDR3 region of rearranged TCR beta genes. The Illumina HiSeq System was used to sequence the amplified TCR beta libraries as 87-base-pair reads. Per the original workflow: A later analysis counted about 80 million unique TCR beta chains across the 550 to 700 repertoires, and around 9.9 million of these chains were shared by at least two donors. A nearest-neighbor algorithm error-corrected the raw reads and collapsed the reads into unique sequences, merging closely related sequences to remove PCR and sequencing errors. To assign V, D and J gene segments, CDR3 sequences were aligned to IMGT reference sequences. For a sequence to be retained, at least a six-nucleotide match to both a V gene segment and a J gene segment was required. Rearrangements were called productive when the CDR3 lacked stop codons and stayed in frame with V and J; all others were non-productive. Following IMGT convention, CDR3 was defined as the stretch from the second conserved V-encoded cysteine up to the conserved J-encoded phenylalanine. The earlier analysis of a few hundred of the donors excluded sequences that lacked an unambiguous match to a single V gene segment. An earlier analysis of under 750 of the donors called V segments functional above 56.7% productive rearrangements and segregating when the between-donor standard deviation exceeded 5%. To diagnose cytomegalovirus status from the catalog of TCR beta chain sequences, a statistical classification framework was built. In a later analysis, V and J genes were assigned by comparing TCR nucleotide sequences against IMGT/GENE-DB human TR gene sequences. Using the TCRdist pipeline, a later analysis assigned CDR3 sequences along with most-parsimonious VDJ recombination scenarios. In a later analysis, every TCR beta chain was defined by the combination of its CDR3 amino acid sequence and its V-gene family, and reads without a unique V-gene family were dropped. In a later analysis, 550 to 650 highly shared, low-generation-probability nucleotide sequences were removed to address suspected cross-contamination and a sequencing artifact. A later analysis calculated a clonal expansion index for each public chain from normalized within-repertoire ranks of inferred template counts. A later analysis computed generation probabilities with a VDJ recombination model fitted to out-of-frame rearrangements, and checked the results against IGoR. In a later analysis, hypergeometric tests were used to score TCR-TCR, TCR-HLA and TCR-CMV co-occurrence, with a repertoire-size bias correction applied to TCR pairs. In a later analysis, false discovery rates were estimated by permuting HLA or CMV assignments 20 times. In a later analysis, co-occurring TCRs were grouped using DBSCAN, and TCRdist sequence similarity was added for clustering within HLA-allele-positive subsets. Co-occurrence clustering excluded repertoires with fewer than 30,000 or more than 120,000 public chains, plus five with anomalous nucleotide sharing. Sourced from immuneACCESS, this table was stored by TCRdb with only in-frame sequences that have V and J called. A share of the clones is absent; for the studies checked, an unresolved V gene accounts for under half, and the remainder has no known explanation. V, J and clone size are those of that table, while D and trimming were read from the DNA. The sample profile shows around 160,000 clones; around 75% of them were found once. Roughly 5% of the sample rests with the top ten.

Looking up the germline V gene yields CDR1 SGHRS and CDR2 YFSETQ. Its CDR3 holds 15 amino acids, cysteine through phenylalanine. Just CDR3 DNA is preserved here, 45 bases in frame from base 1. V has 3 bases trimmed and J has 0 bases trimmed; junction bases matching no gene number 4. In total, 666 healthy bone marrow donors made up the cohort. Cohort members were all nominally healthy when sampled, although unrecorded immune exposures were likely present. The donor was CMV seronegative and was included in the group of about 400 seronegative cohort members. A peripheral blood sample was provided by each donor, and peripheral blood mononuclear cells were used for TCR beta sequencing. The Qiagen DNeasy Blood Extraction Kit was used to extract genomic DNA from the blood cell samples. This clone was counted a few times. This clone's antigen is unknown. Base qualities are not provided; no much larger clone lies one nucleotide away.

Overall study results and their limits: Linkage disequilibrium might explain the correlated functional status among segregating V segments, but an unknown experimental factor could not be excluded. Cytomegalovirus status was reported to be diagnosed by the classifier with high specificity and sensitivity in both the original and validation cohorts. In vitro tests confirmed that a few of the cytomegalovirus-associated TCR beta chains recognize cytomegalovirus antigens. In a later genetic analysis, fewer N-insertions in productive TCRs were reported among donors in an Asian-associated ancestry cluster than the roughly 700-donor mean. A group of highly shared sequence variants was considered likely to be a technical artifact of the sequencing pipeline. Several of the top co-occurrence clusters appeared to be linked to parvovirus B19, influenza, CMV and Epstein-Barr virus, according to a later analysis. In a later genetic analysis, a missense DCLRE1C variant was associated with V-gene and J-gene trimming of TCR beta chains, and the association was replicated in an independent cohort. CMV serostatus was the only immune exposure information available for the cohort. A later analysis found that HLA-associated TCR beta chains were more clonally expanded and had lower generation probabilities than equally common non-associated chains. When HLA alleles, especially DR and DQ, strongly co-occurred, TCR associations were difficult to assign to individual alleles. This cohort had only TCR beta chains sequenced, and the lack of alpha or paired-chain data limited which features could be detected. The authors suggested that the approach could potentially be extended to other disease states and immunological phenotypes. Some IMGT-functional V segments, including TRBV6-2 and TRBV6-3, could not be told apart with the 87-base-pair reads, so those segments were excluded. Because HLA typing was missing for some donors at each locus, association tests included only the typed subset. A total of around 150 TCR beta chains were listed by the study as associated with cytomegalovirus. The presence/absence analyses assumed that sequencing depth was roughly uniform across donors, and that assumption may not be true. A further reported finding was that TCR beta sequences accurately predicted the HLA-A and HLA-B alleles for most subjects in the first cohort. Over 15 rarely observed V segments, including chromosome 9 orphons, were excluded from the earlier analysis of some 590 of the donors because counts were too low. In a later analysis, about 17,000 TCR beta sequences were associated with specific HLA alleles at a false discovery rate of 0.05. Most TCR sequences were seen in very few donors, while some public TCRs were found in many individuals. In an earlier analysis of over 550 of the donors, most TCR beta V segments were observed in productive rearrangements about 87% or about 30% of the time, broadly matching IMGT annotations. In a later analysis, most CMV-associated TCR beta chains were found to appear HLA-restricted, with HLA associations seemingly driven largely by CMV exposure. A later analysis found that TCR association rates varied across HLA loci, with DRB1 alleles showing the most associated TCRs and HLA-C alleles the fewest.

The chain uses TRBV5-1 and TRBJ2-3; TRBD2 fits 7 bases in the junction. Material: PBMCs. This sequence originates from a male donor in good health and CMV-seronegative. CDR3 reads: CASSSFSGSTDTQYF. The sequenced DNA: TGCGCCAGCAGCTCTTTTAGCGGGAGCACAGATACGCAGTATTTT.